Listed below are T cell receptor beta chains from one sample, sequenced in a study of response to subunit inactivated influenza vaccine. TCRdb re-called the RT-PCR reads through MiXCR, storing one row per CDR3 protein. The profile shows 450,000 to 700,000 distinct CDR3 sequences, about 15% of them singletons. The specimen comprised PBMCs from blood, sampled 11 to 12 days after vaccination. The receptor source for this set is a man in his fifties or sixties who received an inactivated influenza vaccine. CDR3s include the opening cysteine and the closing phenylalanine or tryptophan. A D gene is named only where the DNA matches it firmly. Expanded clones get a size class; other rows say once, few or many, or leave the size out.

cdr3_aa cdr3_nt j_call d_call clone_size v_call
CASSPAAGSTNEKLFF TGTGCCAGCAGCCCAGCAGCAGGGAGTACTAATGAAAAACTGTTTTTT TRBJ1-4 NA NA TRBV9
CASRGTDASSYNEQFF TGTGCCAGCAGGGGGACAGATGCGAGCTCCTACAATGAGCAGTTCTTC TRBJ2-1 TRBD1 NA TRBV28
CSVEAGQEYEQYF TGCAGCGTTGAAGCAGGACAGGAGTACGAGCAGTACTTC TRBJ2-7 TRBD1 NA TRBV29-1
CASSFGTPSNYGYTF TGTGCCAGCAGTTTCGGGACCCCCTCTAACTATGGCTACACCTTC TRBJ1-2 NA few TRBV12-3/TRBV12-4
CASSQERPAGANVLTF TGCGCCAGCAGCCAAGAAAGGCCTGCTGGGGCCAACGTCCTGACTTTC TRBJ2-6 NA NA TRBV4-3
CSASLKAGLPLGADTQYF TGCAGTGCTAGTCTCAAGGCGGGACTACCTTTAGGGGCAGATACGCAGTATTTT TRBJ2-3 TRBD2 NA TRBV20-1
CASNNKKTSTINEQFF TGTGCCAGCAACAACAAGAAGACTAGTACGATCAATGAGCAGTTCTTC TRBJ2-1 NA NA TRBV11-1
CAISVRGSEQFF TGTGCCATCAGTGTTAGGGGAAGCGAGCAGTTCTTC TRBJ2-1 NA few TRBV10-3
CSARLGTGTYNEQFF TGCAGTGCCCGACTCGGGACAGGGACCTACAATGAGCAGTTCTTC TRBJ2-1 TRBD1 many TRBV20-1
CASSSGRGGTSTDTQYF TGCGCCAGCAGCTCCGGCAGGGGCGGAACAAGCACAGATACGCAGTATTTT TRBJ2-3 NA NA TRBV5-1